One and the same sample provided the 24 T cell receptor beta chains below, sequenced in a study of Graves' ophthalmopathy and Graves' hyperthyroidism. Amplified TCR beta CDR3 regions were obtained using RNA transcripts as template. First-round RT-PCR used HTBI primers; second-round multiplex PCR followed. TCRdb recomputed calls from the multiplex PCR reads with MiXCR, one row per CDR3 protein. The table records 400,000 to 450,000 distinct CDR3 sequences, roughly 21% of them present only once. The sequencing input was peripheral blood. Every receptor here comes from a woman between 18 and 29 years old with stable Graves' hyperthyroidism.

The chain has TRBV18 and TRBJ2-7; possible D gene TRBD2, 7 bases. The length of the CDR3 is 15 residues. V lost 3 bases and J lost 7, with 19 bases in between. Per germline, CDR1 KGHSH and CDR2 LQKENI. For the CDR3, the DNA is TGTGCCAGCTCACCCGCCGCGGGGGCTTCAAAGGAGCAGTACTTC. Protein sequence: CASSPAAGASKEQYF.

This chain connects TRBV12-3 or TRBV12-4 to TRBJ1-1; D uncertain. Between the trimmed V and J ends, which lost 10 bases and 2 bases, there was a span of 14 bases. This CDR3 has 13 residues. Here the CDR3 reads CATVDKANTEAFF. In DNA form, the CDR3 reads TGTGCCACTGTCGACAAAGCTAACACTGAAGCTTTCTTT.

Concerning this clonotype: This may be a read error: a much more frequent sequence differs by one nucleotide. J is TRBJ2-7 and V is TRBV30; D not certain. Germline CDR1 reads GTSNPN; CDR2 reads SVGIG (reference sequence). Trimming shortened V by 2 bases and J by 0 bases, and 17 bases separated the two germline ends. CDR3 size: 16 residues. The chain's CDR3 is CAWSPSLEFSSYEQYF. CDR3 bases: TGTGCCTGGAGTCCATCCCTAGAGTTCAGCTCCTACGAGCAGTACTTC.

This sequence joins TRBV18 and TRBJ1-1; D is undetermined. Germline CDR1 is KGHSH and CDR2 is LQKENI. The CDR3 contains 15 residues. Between the trimmed V and J ends, which lost 6 bases and 0 bases, there was a span of 14 bases. The DNA for the CDR3 is TGTGCCAGCTCCCCCAGACCCGCCATGAACACTGAAGCTTTCTTT. Protein sequence: CASSPRPAMNTEAFF. Complete variable domain (other parts from reference TRBV18 and TRBJ1-1): NAGVMQNPRHLVRRRGQEARLRCSPMKGHSHVYWYRQLPEEGLKFMVYLQKENIIDESGMPKERFSAEFPKEGPSILRIQQVVRGDSAAYFCASSPRPAMNTEAFFGQGTRLTVV.

This clonotype came up many times. The J gene is TRBJ2-7, the V gene TRBV6-1, with 8 bases that match TRBD2. V trimming: 4 bases; J trimming: 0 bases; junction bases outside the gene matches: 8. CDR1 is MNHNS, CDR2 SASEGT, per germline. The CDR3 loop spans 16 amino acids. CDR3 protein: CASSGSQREPSYEQYF. In nucleotides, the CDR3 is TGTGCCAGCAGTGGCTCCCAGCGGGAGCCCTCCTACGAGCAGTACTTC.

The V call is TRBV6-5, the J call TRBJ1-5; possible D gene TRBD1, 5 bases. The V end lost 6 bases, the J end lost 11 bases, and 17 bases lay between the germline ends. The germline V gene has CDR1 MNHEY and CDR2 SVGAGI. The CDR3 covers 13 residues. CDR3 DNA sequence: TGTGCCAGCAGCTATGGGGGGGGAGGGACCCAGCATTTT. Residues: CASSYGGGGTQHF.

The table lists this clonotype with many counts. V usage is TRBV6-2 or TRBV6-3 and J usage is TRBJ2-7; D unresolved. Germline CDR1 reads MNHEY; CDR2 reads SVGEGT. The CDR3 runs to 16 residues. The V gene lost 0 bases and the J gene lost 0 bases, with 12 bases spanning the gap. DNA for the CDR3: TGTGCCAGCAGTTACTCGCCCAGCTCCCTCTCCTACGAGCAGTACTTC. Protein: CASSYSPSSLSYEQYF.

This clonotype was found a few times. The chain is built from TRBV28 and TRBJ2-5, with 10 positions matching TRBD1. The CDR3 extends over 15 amino acids. V was clipped by 5 bases and J by 5 bases; unmatched bases: 8. CDR1 and CDR2 from the germline V gene are MDHEN and SYDVKM. CDR3 in DNA: TGTGCCAGCAGTCCACGGACAGGGGGGGTGGAGACCCAGTACTTC. Residues: CASSPRTGGVETQYF.

Concerning this clonotype itself: Without the conserved terminal phenylalanine or tryptophan, this CDR3 likely stems from a read error. CDR3 coding DNA: TGCACCAGCAGCCCCGGACGTAACACTGAAGCTTTCTAT. Amino acid sequence: CTSSPGRNTEAFY. The J gene is TRBJ1-1, the V gene TRBV4-1; D remains unclear. Germline lookup yields CDR1 MGHRA and CDR2 YSYEKL. The CDR3 is 13 residues long.

The rearrangement joins TRBV3-1 to TRBJ1-5; D is unresolved. Trimming took 1 base from V and 5 from J, leaving 6 bases between them. CDR3 length: 13 amino acids. Germline lookup yields CDR1 LGHDT and CDR2 YNNKEL (reference sequence). DNA of the CDR3: TGTGCCAGCAGCCAAGTCGGGGATCAGCCCCAGCATTTT. Amino acid sequence: CASSQVGDQPQHF.

V gene TRBV30 combines with J gene TRBJ2-3; unclear D gene. The length of the CDR3 is 15 residues. Trimming left V 4 bases short and J 1 base short, with 15 bases between. Germline CDR1 GTSNPN, CDR2 SVGIG (reference sequence). The CDR3 coding sequence is TGTGCCTGGACCCCCGGTCAGAACCGCACAGATACGCAGTATTTT. Its translation: CAWTPGQNRTDTQYF.

The sample holds many counts of this clonotype. The rearrangement links TRBV5-1 to TRBJ2-7; D possibly corresponds to TRBD1 (6 bases). Germline CDR1 and CDR2: SGHRS and YFSETQ. The CDR3 runs 15 residues. V was pared by 5 bases and J by 3 bases, with 18 bases between. CDR3 nucleotides: TGCGCCAGCAGACGAAACCGGGACACCGACTACGAGCAGTACTTC. It translates to CASRRNRDTDYEQYF. Full variable domain (remainder filled in from reference TRBV5-1 and TRBJ2-7): KAGVTQTPRYLIKTRGQQVTLSCSPISGHRSVSWYQQTPGQGLQFLFEYFSETQRNKGNFPGRFSGRQFSNSRSEMNVSTLELGDSALYLCASRRNRDTDYEQYFGPGTRLTVT.

With respect to this clonotype: This may be a read error, as it is one base from a much larger clone. The chain couples TRBV18 to TRBJ1-3; D might be TRBD1 (6 bases). The germline V gene has CDR1 KGHSH and CDR2 LQKENI. The CDR3 length is 14 residues. CDR3 loop: CASSPRASRDTICF. DNA of the CDR3: TGTGCCAGCTCACCACGGGCAAGCCGGGACACCATATGTTTT. The full variable domain, completed using reference TRBV18 and TRBJ1-3, is NAGVMQNPRHLVRRRGQEARLRCSPMKGHSHVYWYRQLPEEGLKFMVYLQKENIIDESGMPKERFSAEFPKEGPSILRIQQVVRGDSAAYFCASSPRASRDTICFGEGSWLTVV.

This clonotype was counted at least ten times. The chain is built from TRBV6-5 and TRBJ1-3; D not resolved. The V and J ends lost 7 bases and 4 bases respectively, with 11 bases between them. Germline CDR1 is MNHEY and CDR2 is SVGAGI. CDR3 length equals 13 residues. The CDR3 reads CASTQPVGNTIYF. The CDR3 DNA sequence: TGTGCCAGCACGCAACCTGTGGGAAACACCATATATTTT.

This clonotype was counted at least ten times. The chain joins TRBV10-1 to TRBJ1-1; possibly TRBD1 for D (5 bases). Trimming took off 1 base at V and 2 bases at J, with 14 bases between the two ends. CDR1 WNHNN and CDR2 SYGVQD come from the germline V gene (reference sequence). The CDR3 runs 16 residues. This chain's CDR3 is CASSELRDSINTEAFF. The DNA of the CDR3 is TGCGCCAGCAGTGAGTTAAGAGACAGCATCAACACTGAAGCTTTCTTT.

The genes are TRBV28 and TRBJ2-7; 9 nucleotides match TRBD2. Germline CDR1 MDHEN, CDR2 SYDVKM. Trimming removed 4 bases from V and 4 bases from J; junction bases left unmatched: 8. This CDR3 has 15 amino acids. CDR3 sequence: CASSYGAGGSYEQYF. The CDR3 DNA reads as TGTGCCAGCAGTTATGGAGCGGGGGGCAGTTACGAGCAGTACTTC.

Regarding this clonotype: The junction and the germline gene differ at one end; a read error may be behind it. The chain uses TRBV6-5 and TRBJ2-7; D may be TRBD1 or TRBD2 (5 bases each). CDR1 and CDR2 (germline): MNHEY, SVGAGI. CDR3 length equals 12 residues. The DNA for the CDR3 is TGTGCCAGCAGTTACTCCCGGGACGAGCAGTGCTTC. Its protein is CASSYSRDEQCF.

This clonotype has more than one count but fewer than ten. The V gene is TRBV7-9, the J gene TRBJ2-5; D unresolved. The germline CDR1 and CDR2 sequences are SEHNR and FQNEAQ (reference sequence). V shed 3 bases and J shed 5 bases, with 10 bases lying between them. The CDR3 is made up of 13 amino acids. In DNA, the CDR3 is TGTGCCAGCAGCTTCGGTGCGAGGGAGACCCAGTACTTC. Translated, it gives CASSFGARETQYF.

This clonotype was recorded once. V usage is TRBV28 and J usage is TRBJ1-2; D is possibly TRBD1 (5 bases). CDR1 and CDR2 from the germline V gene are MDHEN and SYDVKM. Trimming took 6 bases from V and 1 from J, leaving 12 bases between them. The CDR3 contains 14 residues. CDR3 sequence: CASREGTVNYGYTF. As DNA, the CDR3 is TGTGCCAGCAGAGAGGGGACCGTTAACTATGGCTACACCTTC.

This clonotype was observed a handful of times. The rearrangement joins TRBV15 to TRBJ2-5; TRBD2 matches 7 bases. CDR1 is LNHNV, CDR2 YYDKDF, per germline (reference sequence). This CDR3 spans 17 amino acids. V shed 0 bases, J shed 2 bases, and the junction held 9 bases outside the gene matches. CDR3 loop: CATSRDWAGVRQETQYF. As DNA, the CDR3 is TGTGCCACCAGCAGAGATTGGGCGGGAGTAAGGCAAGAGACCCAGTACTTC.

This chain uses TRBV7-9 with TRBJ1-1; 7 bases agree with TRBD1. The trim removed 6 bases at V and 4 bases at J, leaving 5 bases unmatched. The CDR3 sequence is 13 residues long. Germline V gene data show CDR1 as SEHNR and CDR2 as FQNEAQ (reference sequence). This CDR3 reads CASRPGGGTEAFF. CDR3 DNA sequence: TGTGCCAGCAGACCAGGGGGGGGCACTGAAGCTTTCTTT.

This clonotype was recorded many times. The J gene is TRBJ2-4, the V gene TRBV24-1; maybe TRBD1 (5 bases). V lost 6 bases and J lost 0, with 17 bases in between. The length of the CDR3 is 17 residues. Germline V lookup: CDR1 KGHDR, CDR2 SFDVKD. In DNA form, the CDR3 reads TGTGCCACCAGTAAACCCCCAGGGTGGTTAGCCAAAAACATTCAGTACTTC. Protein sequence: CATSKPPGWLAKNIQYF.

This clonotype was picked up many times. J is TRBJ2-5 and V is TRBV2; D uncertain. This CDR3 is 13 amino acids long. The ends were cut back, 2 bases at V and 0 bases at J, with 4 bases in the middle. CDR1 and CDR2 from the germline V gene are SNHLY and FYNNEI. CDR3 DNA: TGTGCCAGCAGTGAATCCAACCAAGAGACCCAGTACTTC. It is translated as CASSESNQETQYF.

The V gene is TRBV12-3 or TRBV12-4, the J gene TRBJ2-5; tentative D call: TRBD2 (7 bases). Trimming left V 5 bases short and J 9 bases short, with 19 bases between. This CDR3 spans 14 amino acids. The CDR3, as DNA: TGTGCCAGCAGTCCATTTAGGGGGGGAGGGGCCCAGTACTTC. Its protein is CASSPFRGGGAQYF.